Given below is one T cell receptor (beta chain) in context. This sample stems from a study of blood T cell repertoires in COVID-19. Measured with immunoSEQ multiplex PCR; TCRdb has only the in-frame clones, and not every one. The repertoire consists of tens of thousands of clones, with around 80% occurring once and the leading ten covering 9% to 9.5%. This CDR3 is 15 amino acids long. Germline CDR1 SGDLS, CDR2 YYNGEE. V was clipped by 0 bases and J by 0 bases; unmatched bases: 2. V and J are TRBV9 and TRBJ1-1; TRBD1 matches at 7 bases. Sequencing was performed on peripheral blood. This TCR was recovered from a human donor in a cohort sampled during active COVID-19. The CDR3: CASSVGGTVNTEAFF. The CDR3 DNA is TGTGCCAGCAGCGTAGGGGGGACAGTGAACACTGAAGCTTTCTTT.